This entry lists 18 T cell receptor beta chains sequenced from one sample in a study of patients and donors after allogeneic stem cell transplantation. TCRdb processed the RT-PCR reads anew with MiXCR; each CDR3 protein has one entry. The data contain 920,000 or so distinct CDR3 sequences, about a sixth of them singletons. Sequenced sample: blood, either unsorted or a sorted T cell fraction (not recorded which). The receptor source for this set is a human donor who was either an allogeneic HSCT recipient or a stem cell or donor lymphocyte infusion donor (not recorded which). It is not recorded whose cells these are; they may come from a transplant donor.

In its sample, this clonotype was seen a few times. V is TRBV4-2 and J is TRBJ1-2; D possibly corresponds to TRBD1 (5 bases). With 0 bases removed from V and 2 bases from J, the gap between germline ends came to 10 bases. Germline V gene lookup returns CDR1 LGHNA and CDR2 YNFKEQ. The CDR3 totals 15 residues. The CDR3: CASSQEKGRNYGYTF. The CDR3 DNA reads TGTGCCAGCAGCCAAGAAAAGGGGAGAAACTATGGCTACACCTTC.

V gene TRBV9 combines with J gene TRBJ2-7; TRBD1 or TRBD2 may be the D gene (5 bases each). V lost 2 bases, J lost 2 bases, and 14 bases lay in between. Germline V gene sequence: CDR1 SGDLS, CDR2 YYNGEE. The CDR3 spans 15 residues. The CDR3 is CASSVSEGPTYEQYF. CDR3 DNA sequence: TGTGCCAGCAGCGTTTCCGAGGGGCCAACCTACGAGCAGTACTTC. Complete variable domain (other parts from reference TRBV9 and TRBJ2-7): DSGVTQTPKHLITATGQRVTLRCSPRSGDLSVYWYQQSLDQGLQFLIQYYNGEERAKGNILERFSAQQFPDLHSELNLSSLELGDSALYFCASSVSEGPTYEQYFGPGTRLTVT.

This clonotype has more than one count but fewer than ten. The chain has TRBV9 and TRBJ2-2; D is ambiguous. In germline, CDR1 is SGDLS, CDR2 YYNGEE. The CDR3 runs 16 residues. The ends were cut back, 3 bases at V and 3 bases at J, with 15 bases in the middle. The CDR3 protein is CASSASDSVDTGELFF. The CDR3 nucleotides are TGTGCCAGCAGCGCAAGCGACTCGGTGGACACCGGGGAGCTGTTTTTT.

This chain joins TRBV29-1 and TRBJ2-1; TRBD1 aligns across 7 bases. After removal of 7 bases from V and 6 bases from J, the junction contained 6 bases not matched to a gene. Germline assignment: CDR1 SQVTM and CDR2 ANQGSEA. The CDR3 totals 12 residues. The CDR3 coding sequence is TGCAGCGCCGTGGGACAGATCAATGAGCAGTTCTTC. Translated, it gives CSAVGQINEQFF.

The rearrangement links TRBV20-1 to TRBJ2-2; TRBD1 or TRBD2 may be the D gene (5 bases each). The CDR3 extends over 16 amino acids. V lost 0 bases, J lost 2 bases, and 13 bases lay in between. Looked up from germline, CDR1 is DFQATT and CDR2 is SNEGSKA (reference sequence). CDR3 region: CSARDFDGANTGELFF. Written as DNA, the CDR3 is TGCAGTGCTAGAGATTTCGACGGGGCAAACACCGGGGAGCTGTTTTTT.

The chain is built from TRBV12-3 or TRBV12-4 and TRBJ2-1, with no clear D. CDR3 size: 12 residues. Trimming shortened V by 5 bases and J by 13 bases, and 15 bases separated the two germline ends. CDR3 protein: CASSLAPRIQFF. CDR3 in DNA: TGTGCCAGCAGTCTCGCCCCTAGGATCCAGTTCTTC.

The V and J genes are TRBV5-1 and TRBJ2-3; 11 bases align to TRBD2. Germline V gives CDR1 SGHRS, CDR2 YFSETQ. Germline trimming cut 5 bases from V and 0 bases from J; bases unmatched to any gene: 8. This CDR3 contains 17 residues. The CDR3 reads CASRGLAGGPSTDTQYF. The CDR3 bases are TGCGCCAGCAGGGGGCTAGCGGGAGGTCCAAGCACAGATACGCAGTATTTT.

This clonotype was seen more than once but under ten times. V is TRBV6-5 and J is TRBJ2-2, with no clear D. The CDR3 spans 12 residues. CDR1 is MNHEY and CDR2 is SVGAGI in the germline V gene. Here the CDR3 reads CACKKETGELFF. The CDR3 DNA reads TGTGCATGCAAGAAGGAAACCGGGGAGCTGTTTTTT.

This clonotype was seen at least ten times. V gene TRBV29-1 combines with J gene TRBJ2-1; no reliable D call. The V and J ends lost 3 bases and 3 bases respectively, with 15 bases between them. Germline CDR1 and CDR2: SQVTM and ANQGSEA. The CDR3 runs to 15 residues. The CDR3 DNA is TGCAGCGTTGATCCGGCTAGGGCTTTCTACAATGAGCAGTTCTTC. This encodes CSVDPARAFYNEQFF.

This clonotype was counted between two and nine times. The CDR3 loop reads CASRPDLQPQHF. DNA of the CDR3: TGTGCCAGCAGACCCGATTTGCAGCCCCAGCATTTT. The chain joins TRBV28 to TRBJ1-5; D is ambiguous. CDR1 is MDHEN, CDR2 SYDVKM, per germline. The CDR3 has 12 residues. The ends were cut back, 6 bases at V and 7 bases at J, with 10 bases in the middle.

This clonotype was seen a few times. Here the CDR3 reads CASSLTTGFSITGELFF. CDR3 coding DNA: TGTGCCAGCAGCTTAACAACAGGATTTTCCATCACCGGGGAGCTGTTTTTT. The chain joins TRBV5-8 to TRBJ2-2; tentatively, D is TRBD1 (5 bases). This CDR3 has 17 amino acids. Germline V gene data show CDR1 as SGHTS and CDR2 as YDEGEE. Trimming took off 2 bases at V and 4 bases at J, with 18 bases between the two ends.

This clonotype was seen only a few times. The chain's CDR3 is CASSLARGAGGAFF. The CDR3 coding sequence is TGTGCCAGCAGCTTAGCAAGGGGGGCGGGGGGAGCTTTCTTT. The V and J genes are TRBV7-2 and TRBJ1-1, with a possible D match to TRBD1 (6 bases). Trimming took off 0 bases at V and 10 bases at J, with 15 bases between the two ends. The CDR3 spans 14 residues. Per the germline V gene, CDR1 is SGHTA and CDR2 is FQGNSA.

The chain combines TRBV3-1 with TRBJ2-2; 8 nucleotides align to TRBD1. CDR1 and CDR2 (germline): LGHDT, YNNKEL (reference sequence). The V segment lost 2 bases and the J segment 0 bases; nucleotides outside the gene matches: 2. The CDR3 runs to 16 residues. The CDR3 reads CASSQKQGANTGELFF. The CDR3 DNA reads as TGTGCCAGCAGCCAAAAACAGGGGGCGAACACCGGGGAGCTGTTTTTT.

This clonotype was picked up a small number of times. The rearrangement joins TRBV27 to TRBJ2-7; no firm D call. The CDR3 consists of 14 residues. Trimming pared 3 bases from V and 5 bases from J, leaving 14 bases between. The germline gives CDR1 MNHEY, CDR2 SMNVEV (reference sequence). The CDR3 DNA reads TGTGCCAGCAGTTTTTTGGCCTCGACGGACGAGCAGTACTTC. Amino acid sequence: CASSFLASTDEQYF.

The gene calls are TRBV5-6 and TRBJ2-3; D might be TRBD2 (5 bases). The length of the CDR3 is 14 residues. Looked up from germline, CDR1 is SGHDT and CDR2 is YYEEEE. V lost 0 bases and J 4 bases, leaving 9 bases between the germline ends. CDR3 nucleotides: TGTGCCAGCAGCTTGGACGCGCGGGCAGATACGCAGTATTTT. As protein: CASSLDARADTQYF.

This clonotype appeared a few times. V is TRBV6-2 or TRBV6-3 and J is TRBJ1-1; D may be TRBD1 (5 bases). Germline assignment: CDR1 MNHEY and CDR2 SVGEGT. This CDR3 spans 18 amino acids. Between the trimmed V and J ends, which lost 3 bases and 0 bases, there was a span of 20 bases. Here the CDR3 DNA reads TGTGCCAGCAGTTATCGATGGGACGGCAGAGATATGAACACTGAAGCTTTCTTT. It encodes CASSYRWDGRDMNTEAFF.

The chain couples TRBV12-3 or TRBV12-4 to TRBJ1-6, with 10 bases that match TRBD1. This CDR3 has 20 amino acids. The junction had 14 bases not matched to a gene; V was cut back by 4 bases and J by 2 bases. CDR3 sequence reads: CASSSTPGTGAIPYNSPLHF. CDR3 in DNA: TGTGCCAGCAGTTCTACGCCCGGGACAGGGGCGATCCCCTATAATTCACCCCTCCACTTT.

The chain combines TRBV4-1 with TRBJ1-2; D is undetermined. The CDR3 runs 15 residues. Trimming cost V 0 bases and J 2 bases, with 10 bases left between them. Germline CDR1 reads MGHRA; CDR2 reads YSYEKL. The CDR3 sequence: CASSQDARGNYGYTF. For the CDR3, the DNA is TGCGCCAGCAGCCAAGATGCGAGAGGGAACTATGGCTACACCTTC.